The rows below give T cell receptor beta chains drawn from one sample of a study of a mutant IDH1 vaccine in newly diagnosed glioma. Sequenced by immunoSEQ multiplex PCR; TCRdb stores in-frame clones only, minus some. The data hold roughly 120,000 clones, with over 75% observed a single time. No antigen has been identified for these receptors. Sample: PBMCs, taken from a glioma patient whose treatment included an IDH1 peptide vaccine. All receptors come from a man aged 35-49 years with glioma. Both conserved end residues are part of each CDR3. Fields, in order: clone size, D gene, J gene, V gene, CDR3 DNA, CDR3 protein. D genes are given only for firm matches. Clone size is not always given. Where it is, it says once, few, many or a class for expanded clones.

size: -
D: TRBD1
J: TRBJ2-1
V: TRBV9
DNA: TGTGCCAGCTCCGGGACAGGGCCCTACAATGAGCAGTTCTTC
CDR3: CASSGTGPYNEQFF

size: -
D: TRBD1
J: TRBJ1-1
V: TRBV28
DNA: TGTGCCAGCAGTTTAAGTCACAGGGGAACTGAAGCTTTCTTT
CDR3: CASSLSHRGTEAFF

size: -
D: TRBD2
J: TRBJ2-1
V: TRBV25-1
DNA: TGTGCCAGCAGTGATACCGGGACTAGCCCCGTCCATGAGCAGTTCTTC
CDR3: CASSDTGTSPVHEQFF

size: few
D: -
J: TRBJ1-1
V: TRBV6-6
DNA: TGTGCCAGCAGTTACTTTGGGGTCGGGACTGAAGCTTTCTTT
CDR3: CASSYFGVGTEAFF

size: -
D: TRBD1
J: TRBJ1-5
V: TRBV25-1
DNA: TGTGCCAGCAGTAAGGGACAGGGACATCAGCCCCAGCATTTT
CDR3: CASSKGQGHQPQHF

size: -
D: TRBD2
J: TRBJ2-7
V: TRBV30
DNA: TGTGCCTGGAGTCCGCCCGGGGGGGACGAGCAGTACTTC
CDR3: CAWSPPGGDEQYF

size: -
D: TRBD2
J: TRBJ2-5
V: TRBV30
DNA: TGTGCCTGGAGTGTACTAACTAGCGGGAGCGGGGAGGGCCAGTACTTC
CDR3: CAWSVLTSGSGEGQYF

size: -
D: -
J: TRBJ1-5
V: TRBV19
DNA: TGTGCCAGTAGTCGGGACTTTTATCAGCCCCAGCATTTT
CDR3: CASSRDFYQPQHF

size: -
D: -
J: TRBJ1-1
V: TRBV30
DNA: TGTGCCTGGAGTCTCTCAGGGACCACTGAAGCTTTCTTT
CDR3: CAWSLSGTTEAFF

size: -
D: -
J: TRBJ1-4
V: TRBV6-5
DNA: TGTGCCAGCGGAGAACGGCAGGGAAGAGAAAAACTGTTTTTT
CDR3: CASGERQGREKLFF

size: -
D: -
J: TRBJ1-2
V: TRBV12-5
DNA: TGTGCTAGTGGTCCCGCCCCTGGGGGCCGAGGCTACACCTTC
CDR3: CASGPAPGGRGYTF

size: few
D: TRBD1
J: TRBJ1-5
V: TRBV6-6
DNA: TGTGCCAGCAGTACCGACAGGGGGAATCAGCCCCAGCATTTT
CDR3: CASSTDRGNQPQHF

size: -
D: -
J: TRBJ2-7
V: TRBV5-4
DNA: TGTGCCAGCAGCCAAGATGGGGTGGGAAGGGGGAGGGAGCAGTACTTC
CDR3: CASSQDGVGRGREQYF

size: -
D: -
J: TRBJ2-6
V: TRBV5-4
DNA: TGTGCCAGCAGCTTGGCGTCGGGACGGATATCTGGGGCCAACGTCCTGACTTTC
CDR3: CASSLASGRISGANVLTF

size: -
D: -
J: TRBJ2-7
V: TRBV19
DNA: TGTGCCAGTAGTCCGCGGACTTACCAAAGAGAGCAGTACTTC
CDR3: CASSPRTYQREQYF

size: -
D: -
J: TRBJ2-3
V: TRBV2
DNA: TGTGCCAGCAGTGAAGCGCTTGGGGGGGATACGCAGTATTTT
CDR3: CASSEALGGDTQYF

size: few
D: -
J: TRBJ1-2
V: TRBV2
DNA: TGTGCCAGCAGTGAAGGGCAGGGGCTATACTATGGCTACACCTTC
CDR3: CASSEGQGLYYGYTF

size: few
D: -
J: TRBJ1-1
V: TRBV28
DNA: TGTGCCAGCAGTTCCTTGGACAGCAAGCAGGGAGCTTTCTTT
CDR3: CASSSLDSKQGAFF

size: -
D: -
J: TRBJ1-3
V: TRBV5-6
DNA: TGTGCCAGCAGCTTGGGCCAGTCATACTCTGGAAACACCATATATTTT
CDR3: CASSLGQSYSGNTIYF

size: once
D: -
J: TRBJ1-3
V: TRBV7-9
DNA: TGTGCCAGTCGCGGGGAGGCAGGGTCTGGAAACACCATATATTTT
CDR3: CASRGEAGSGNTIYF

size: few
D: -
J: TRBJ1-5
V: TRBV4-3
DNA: TGCGCCAGCAGCCAAGATAACAGGGCGGGAAGAGAGCCCCAGCATTTT
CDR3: CASSQDNRAGREPQHF

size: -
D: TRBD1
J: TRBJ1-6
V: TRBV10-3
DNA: TGTGCCAACTCCCCTGGACAGGGTCATTCACCCCTCCACTTT
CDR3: CANSPGQGHSPLHF

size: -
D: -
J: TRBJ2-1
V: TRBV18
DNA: TGTGCCAGCTCCTATATTATCCATGAGCAGTTCTTC
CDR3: CASSYIIHEQFF

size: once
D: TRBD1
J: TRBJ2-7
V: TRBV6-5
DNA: TGTGCCAGCAGTTACGCGGGACAGGCCTACGAGCAGTACTTC
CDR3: CASSYAGQAYEQYF

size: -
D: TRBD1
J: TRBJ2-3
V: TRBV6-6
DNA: TGTGCCAGCAGCCACCGGGACAGGGAGCGAAATACGCAGTATTTT
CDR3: CASSHRDRERNTQYF

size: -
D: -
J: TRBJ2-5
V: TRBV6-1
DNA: TGTGCCAGCAGTGCGTCCCTCAGGGGCAGTAAGACCCAGTACTTC
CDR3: CASSASLRGSKTQYF

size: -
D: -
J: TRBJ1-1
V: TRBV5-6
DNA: TGTGCCAGCAGCAGGACAGTGAACACTGAAGCTTTCTTT
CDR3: CASSRTVNTEAFF

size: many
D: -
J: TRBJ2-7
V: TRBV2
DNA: TGTGCCAGCATCCCTCAGGGAACCTCCTCCGAGCAGTACTTC
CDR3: CASIPQGTSSEQYF

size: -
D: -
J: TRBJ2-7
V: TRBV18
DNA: TGTGCCAGCTCACCATCGGTGTCCTACGAGCAGTACTTC
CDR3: CASSPSVSYEQYF

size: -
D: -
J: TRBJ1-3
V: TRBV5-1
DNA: TGCGCCAGCAGCTCAGGGGTGAGCTCTGGAAACACCATATATTTT
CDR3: CASSSGVSSGNTIYF

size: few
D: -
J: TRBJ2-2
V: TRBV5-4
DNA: TGTGCCAGCAGCTTAACCGGGCTCACCGGGGAGCTGTTTTTT
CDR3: CASSLTGLTGELFF

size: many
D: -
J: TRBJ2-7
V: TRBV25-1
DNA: TGTGCCAGCAGTGCACAGGAGCAGTACTTC
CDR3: CASSAQEQYF

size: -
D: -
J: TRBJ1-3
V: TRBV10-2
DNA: TGCGCCAGCAGTTTATCAGGAGAGTCTGGAAACACCATATATTTT
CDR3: CASSLSGESGNTIYF

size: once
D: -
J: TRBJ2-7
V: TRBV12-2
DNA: TGTGCAAGTCGCTTAGTAGCGGCCAGCTCCTACGAGCAGTACTTC
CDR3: CASRLVAASSYEQYF

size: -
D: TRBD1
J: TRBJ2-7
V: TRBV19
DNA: TGTGCCAGTAGTATCGGGCAGGGGGTACACTACGAGCAGTACTTC
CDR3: CASSIGQGVHYEQYF

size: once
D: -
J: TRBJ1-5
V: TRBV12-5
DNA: TGTGCTAGTGGTTTGGGACAGCGTGATCAGCCCCAGCATTTT
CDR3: CASGLGQRDQPQHF

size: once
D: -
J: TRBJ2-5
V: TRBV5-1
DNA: TGCGCCAGCAGCGGCCCAAGGGGCCAAGAGACCCAGTACTTC
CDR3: CASSGPRGQETQYF

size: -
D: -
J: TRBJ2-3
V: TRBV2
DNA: TGTGCCAGCAGTTCCGGGACATACGAAGATACGCAGTATTTT
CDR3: CASSSGTYEDTQYF

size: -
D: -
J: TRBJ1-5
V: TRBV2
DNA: TGTGCCAGCCGACTGGGGGAACAGCCCCAGCATTTT
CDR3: CASRLGEQPQHF

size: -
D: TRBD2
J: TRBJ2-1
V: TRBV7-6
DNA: TGTGCCAGCAGTTCCGCGGGAGGCCCCTACAATGAGCAGTTCTTC
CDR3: CASSSAGGPYNEQFF

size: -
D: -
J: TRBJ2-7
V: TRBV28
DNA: TGTGCCAGCAGTTTCGCTCGCGAGCAGTACTTC
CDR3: CASSFAREQYF